This paragraph reports one T cell receptor beta chain. Germline-derived CDR1 and CDR2 are LNHNV and YYDKDF (reference sequence). The V gene lost 0 bases and the J gene lost 9 bases, with 14 bases spanning the gap. The CDR3 length is 14 residues. In the original processing: Amplifying reference gene primers gave estimates of nucleated cell counts. TCRdb keeps only in-frame clones here, not all; method: immunoSEQ multiplex PCR. The DNA gave D and trimming, while V, J and clone size come from that table. Among some 200,000 clones, 84% were seen once, and the ten largest hold 7.6%. This sample is part of a study of blood T cell repertoires in COVID-19. Study details: Specimens from acute and convalescent COVID-19 originated in the United States, Italy and Spain. Nucleic acid was either cDNA or gDNA, and it came from T cells, B-cell-depleted T cells, or PBMCs.

The clonotype was recovered from a woman aged 45-65 years with active or convalescent COVID-19. V and J are TRBV15 and TRBJ1-2; the D gene is possibly TRBD1 (5 bases). The sample consisted of peripheral blood. In DNA form, the CDR3 reads TGTGCCACCAGCAGAGATTCCTCAGGGTACAGCTACACCTTC. It translates to CATSRDSSGYSYTF.